This T cell receptor beta chain appears in the sequencing data of a study of control samples from healthy donors and cancer patients. The CDR3 has 16 residues. The germline V gene encodes CDR1 MNHNY and CDR2 SVGAGI (reference sequence). The germline V and J ends were trimmed by 2 bases and 7 bases, with 18 bases remaining between them. The assay was immunoSEQ multiplex PCR, and TCRdb's table has in-frame clones only and misses some. The sample has approximately 97,000 clones; about 92% are singletons. The specimen sequenced was blood. The chain is built from TRBV6-6 and TRBJ1-3; D call uncertain. This clonotype was obtained from a woman younger than 35 in good health. CDR3 residues: CASSYRRTHSMNTIYF. DNA for the CDR3: TGTGCCAGCAGTTACCGCCGCACCCACTCCATGAACACCATATATTTT.